The clone carrying this TCR beta chain was counted only a few times. Authors' data handling: Reference gene primer amplification in the assay estimated nucleated cell counts. Profiled with immunoSEQ multiplex PCR; TCRdb holds only in-frame clones, not every one. The D gene and trimming were derived from the DNA, and the V and J assignments and clone size from that table. The profile covers around 260,000 clones, with 80% to 85% appearing a single time and 4% to 4.5% taken by the ten largest. Looked up from germline, CDR1 is SGHTA and CDR2 is FQGTGA. The CDR3 length is 13 residues. V gave up 2 bases and J gave up 7 bases; unmatched junction bases: 1. The sample is drawn from a study of blood T cell repertoires in COVID-19. Study at large: The samples span acute and convalescent COVID-19 from the United States, Italy and Spain. T cells, B-cell-depleted T cells, or PBMCs supplied cDNA or gDNA.

The receptor was isolated from a man in his 60s with acute or convalescent COVID-19. This chain links TRBV7-3 with TRBJ2-2; 7 nucleotides align to TRBD2. Sequenced material: peripheral blood. The CDR3: CASSLRGDGELFF. The CDR3 DNA is TGTGCCAGCAGCTTACGGGGGGACGGGGAGCTGTTTTTT.